The 32 T cell receptor beta chains below all came from one sample that was sequenced in a study of T cell clonality in common variable immunodeficiency. Generated by immunoSEQ multiplex PCR, the TCRdb table keeps only in-frame clones and is missing some. The sample offers about 35,000 clones and no singletons, the top ten holding about 9.5%. The sequenced sample consisted of peripheral blood mononuclear cells. Every receptor here comes from a person aged 18 to 75 in good health.

This clone occurred many times. The read ends 3 residues early relative to the CDR3; the germline J gene fills the gap. The J gene is TRBJ2-6, the V gene TRBV5-5; D unclear. The CDR3 sequence is 15 residues long. CDR1 and CDR2 from the germline V gene are SGHKS and YYEKEE (reference sequence). Trimming took off 0 bases at V and 4 bases at J, with 8 bases between the two ends. The sequenced CDR3 bases are TGTGCCAGCAGCTTGGAGGGTTCCGGGGCCAACGTC. It encodes CASSLEGSGANV. The entire CDR3 reads CASSLEGSGANVLTF.

The sample holds a few counts of this clone. Relative to the germline gene, one junction end is altered; a read error may explain this. The observed sequence ends 3 residues before the CDR3 terminus, with the missing tail filled in from the germline J gene. The chain is built from TRBV7-7 and TRBJ2-3; 10 positions agree with TRBD2. Germline loops: CDR1 SSHAT, CDR2 FNYEAQ (reference sequence). The CDR3 has 15 residues. This CDR3 is CASRPQAGGPETQYF. CDR3 bases read: TGTGCTAGCAGACCACAAGCGGGAGGGCCAGAGACG.

This clone was counted between two and nine times. The junction does not match germline at one end; this may be a read error. Read data end 3 residues before the CDR3 end; the end is taken from the germline J gene. V and J are TRBV20-1 and TRBJ2-3, with 7 bases identical to TRBD2. The CDR3 has 15 residues. Germline V gene data show CDR1 as DFQATT and CDR2 as SNEGSKA (reference sequence). The CDR3 loop is CSAREAGSSTDPQYF. The DNA read from the CDR3 is TGCAGTGCTAGAGAAGCGGGATCTAGCACAGATCCG.

This clone was picked up many times. The read terminates 3 residues ahead of where the CDR3 ends, so the germline J gene completes it. The gene calls are TRBV15 and TRBJ1-5; perhaps TRBD1 as D (6 bases). The CDR3 has 17 amino acids. Per the germline V gene, CDR1 is LNHNV and CDR2 is YYDKDF (reference sequence). V was pared by 2 bases and J by 2 bases, with 16 bases between. Partial CDR3 DNA: TGTGCCACCAGCAGACTCAGCGGGGGCGCCGGCAATCAGCCC. Residues: CATSRLSGGAGNQP. The whole CDR3 region reads CATSRLSGGAGNQPQHF.

This clone has a count of ten or more. The CDR3 is cut off 3 residues early in the read; its end comes from the germline J gene. The genes are TRBV2 and TRBJ2-1; TRBD1 is a possible D gene (6 bases). Trimming pared 5 bases from V and 5 bases from J, leaving 13 bases between. The CDR3 totals 14 residues. Germline V gives CDR1 SNHLY, CDR2 FYNNEI. This CDR3 is CASSTPRGNNEQFF. The covered CDR3 bases are TGTGCCAGCAGTACCCCAAGGGGGAACAATGAG.

This clone was observed many times. The chain's CDR3 is CASSPLGQGDTGELFF. The CDR3 DNA, read in part, is TGTGCCAGCTCACCTCTGGGACAGGGGGACACCGGGGAG. The chain is built from TRBV18 and TRBJ2-2; 11 bases agree with TRBD1. With the read ending 3 residues before the CDR3 end, the germline J gene is used to fill in that end. This CDR3 region has 16 residues. V lost 3 bases and J lost 3; bases outside the gene matches: 3. Germline lookup yields CDR1 KGHSH and CDR2 LQKENI.

This clone has at least ten counts. The read falls 3 residues short of the CDR3 end, and the missing part is taken from the germline J gene. J is TRBJ2-2 and V is TRBV20-1; 12 bases agree with TRBD2. Germline V gives CDR1 DFQATT, CDR2 SNEGSKA (reference sequence). CDR3 length: 16 amino acids. V was clipped by 3 bases and J by 2 bases; unmatched bases: 4. Here the CDR3 reads CSARGGLAGNTGELFF. Incomplete CDR3 DNA: TGCAGTGCTAGGGGGGGACTAGCGGGCAACACCGGGGAG.

This clone was found many times. At one of its ends the junction is not consistent with the germline gene, which may arise from a read error. The CDR3 is cut off 3 residues early in the read; its end comes from the germline J gene. The chain joins TRBV7-2 to TRBJ2-3, with TRBD1 as a possible D gene (9 bases). The CDR3 consists of 16 residues. CDR1 is SGHTA, CDR2 FQGNSA, per germline. The sequenced part of the CDR3 DNA is TGTGCCAGCAGCATAGCGGGACAGGGCCCCCCAGATACG. Residues: CASSIAGQGPPDT. The whole CDR3 sequence is CASSIAGQGPPDTQYF.

This clone was counted at least ten times. The read terminates 3 residues before the CDR3 end, so the remaining end is supplied by the germline J gene. The chain recombines TRBV12-5 with TRBJ2-3; D might be TRBD2 (6 bases). In germline, CDR1 is LGHNT, CDR2 FRNRAP. The CDR3 runs 14 residues. Trimming removed 5 bases from V and 2 bases from J, with 11 bases in between. Here the CDR3 reads CASGRDSNTDTQYF. Partial CDR3 DNA: TGTGCTAGTGGTCGGGACTCTAACACAGATACG.

This clone occurred many times. The read stops 3 residues short of the end of the CDR3; the missing end is completed from the germline J gene. J is TRBJ2-5 and V is TRBV19; 7 nucleotides align to TRBD2. V lost 5 bases and J lost 2; bases outside the gene matches: 5. The CDR3 has 14 amino acids. Germline loops: CDR1 LNHDA, CDR2 SQIVND (reference sequence). CDR3 amino acids: CASSRLADQETQYF. CDR3 DNA (partial): TGTGCCAGTAGTCGACTAGCTGATCAAGAGACC. The full variable domain, its missing parts supplied by reference TRBV19 and TRBJ2-5, is DGGITQSPKYLFRKEGQNVTLSCEQNLNHDAMYWYRQDPGQGLRLIYYSQIVNDFQKGDIAEGYSVSREKKESFPLTVTSAQKNPTAFYLCASSRLADQETQYFGPGTRLLVL.

This clone was seen a few times. The CDR3 end lies 3 residues beyond the end of the read and is filled in from the germline J gene. The rearrangement joins TRBV10-2 to TRBJ1-2; D remains unclear. V lost 2 bases, J lost 5 bases, and 12 bases lay in between. The germline gives CDR1 WSHSY, CDR2 SAAADI. There are 14 residues in the CDR3. CDR3 DNA (partial): TGCGCCAGCAGTGAGGAGCGAACTGGGTATGGC. Amino acid sequence: CASSEERTGYG. The full CDR3 protein is CASSEERTGYGYTF.

This clone showed up many times. The CDR3 end lies 3 residues beyond the end of the read and is filled in from the germline J gene. This chain links TRBV7-2 with TRBJ1-1; unclear D gene. Trimming removed 1 base from V and 1 base from J, with 7 bases in between. Germline values: CDR1 SGHTA, CDR2 FQGNSA. CDR3 length: 14 residues. The sequenced part of the CDR3 DNA is TGTGCCAGCAGCTTAGGTATCTCGAACACTGAA. Its translation is CASSLGISNTE. The whole CDR3 sequence reads CASSLGISNTEAFF.

As concerns this clone: The read terminates 3 residues ahead of where the CDR3 ends, so the germline J gene completes it. This rearrangement joins TRBV2 to TRBJ1-2; 7 positions agree with TRBD1. This CDR3 region has 14 residues. Germline lookup yields CDR1 SNHLY and CDR2 FYNNEI. V lost 8 bases, J lost 4 bases, and 10 bases stayed unmatched. CDR3 residues: CASASGGLTYGYTF. The DNA read from the CDR3 is TGTGCCAGCGCTTCAGGGGGGTTAACCTATGGC.

This clone was found many times. The read terminates 3 residues before the CDR3 end, so the remaining end is supplied by the germline J gene. This sequence joins TRBV2 and TRBJ2-3; D gene uncertain. The CDR3 length is 11 residues. Germline values: CDR1 SNHLY, CDR2 FYNNEI. CDR3 in amino acids: CASRPLETQYF. The CDR3 DNA, read in part, is TGTGCCAGCAGACCGCTAGAGACG.

This clone was seen at least ten times. Read sequence stops 3 residues before the CDR3 end, and the germline J gene provides the missing end. This rearrangement joins TRBV3-1 (or the pseudogene TRBV3-2) to TRBJ1-1, with D possibly being TRBD1 (5 bases). This CDR3 spans 17 amino acids. In germline, CDR1 is LGHDT, CDR2 YNNKEL (reference sequence). The V gene lost 1 base and the J gene lost 6 bases, with 21 bases spanning the gap. The part of the CDR3 DNA that was read is TGTGCCAGCAGCCAAGCGGGATTCGGGGGAGGTATGGCTGAA. Protein: CASSQAGFGGGMAE. The whole CDR3 protein reads CASSQAGFGGGMAEAFF.

This clone has a count of ten or more. The CDR3 end falls 3 residues outside the read, so it is completed with the germline J gene. This sequence joins TRBV6-1 and TRBJ2-5; D may be TRBD1 (6 bases). Germline V lookup: CDR1 MNHNS, CDR2 SASEGT. The CDR3 runs 15 residues. Deletions cut 2 bases from V and 7 bases from J, with 17 bases between. CDR3 DNA, as far as it was read: TGTGCCAGCAGTGAATTCACAGGGACCTTTGGGACC. Translated, it gives CASSEFTGTFGT. The full CDR3 sequence reads CASSEFTGTFGTQYF.

This clone was found many times. CDR3 amino acids: CATLNRREGQDTQYF. The DNA read from the CDR3 is TGTGCCACCCTGAACCGGCGGGAAGGGCAAGATACG. V and J are TRBV2 and TRBJ2-3; tentative D call: TRBD2 (6 bases). The read ends 3 residues shy of where the CDR3 ends; the end is completed using the germline J gene. Deletions cut 10 bases from V and 5 bases from J, with 22 bases between. The CDR3 runs 15 residues. The V gene's germline CDR1 is SNHLY and CDR2 FYNNEI.

This clone was counted only a few times. The read finishes 3 residues shy of the CDR3 end, and the germline J gene is used to complete it. The chain is built from TRBV30 and TRBJ1-2; D is ambiguous. The length of the CDR3 is 15 residues. Looked up from germline, CDR1 is GTSNPN and CDR2 is SVGIG (reference sequence). The CDR3 protein is CAWRFSGKGIADYTF. The covered CDR3 bases are TGTGCCTGGAGGTTTAGCGGGAAAGGGATTGCCGAC.

This clone was seen at least ten times. Incomplete CDR3 DNA: TGTGCCAGCAGCTTTACAACCGCGGAAAGAGAGACG. This encodes CASSFTTAERET. The complete CDR3 protein is CASSFTTAERETQYF. V is TRBV11-3 and J is TRBJ2-3; D gene ambiguous. The read comes to an end 3 residues before the CDR3 does, leaving the germline J gene to fill in the end. This CDR3 is 15 amino acids long. Germline V gene lookup returns CDR1 SGHNT and CDR2 YENEEA. Drawing the rest from reference TRBV11-3 and TRBJ2-3, the complete variable domain is EAGVVQSPRYKIIEKKQPVAFWCNPISGHNTLYWYLQNLGQGPELLIRYENEEAVDDSQLPKDRFSAERLKGVDSTLKIQPAELGDSAVYLCASSFTTAERETQYFGPGTRLTVL.

This clone occurred many times. The read comes to an end 3 residues before the CDR3 does, leaving the germline J gene to fill in the end. The chain couples TRBV20-1 to TRBJ1-2, with 10 bases matching TRBD1. CDR1 DFQATT and CDR2 SNEGSKA come from the germline V gene (reference sequence). The CDR3 totals 14 residues. V lost 3 bases, J lost 5 bases, and 6 bases stayed unmatched. The sequenced part of the CDR3 DNA is TGCAGTGCTAGCCCCGGGACAGGGGCTTATGGC. This encodes CSASPGTGAYG. The CDR3 reads in full as CSASPGTGAYGYTF.

This clone was seen many times. The read is 3 residues too short to cover the CDR3 end, so that end is filled in from the germline J gene. The chain links TRBV28 to TRBJ1-4; tentatively, D is TRBD1 (5 bases). The germline CDR1 and CDR2 sequences are MDHEN and SYDVKM. V was clipped by 4 bases and J by 0 bases, with 12 bases between them. This CDR3 has 16 amino acids. Incomplete CDR3 DNA: TGTGCCAGCAGTTGGGCGGGGACCGCAACTAATGAAAAA. Translating it yields CASSWAGTATNEK. The whole CDR3 protein is CASSWAGTATNEKLFF.

This clone was found many times. The read gets to within 3 residues of the CDR3 end, and the germline J gene fills in the rest. The rearrangement joins TRBV19 to TRBJ1-3; D possibly corresponds to TRBD1 (5 bases). The V and J ends lost 3 bases and 0 bases respectively, with 12 bases between them. The CDR3 consists of 16 residues. Germline CDR1 is LNHDA and CDR2 is SQIVND (reference sequence). Incomplete CDR3 DNA: TGTGCCAGTAGTATTAGTCAGGGAATCTCTGGAAACACC. It translates to CASSISQGISGNT. The complete CDR3 protein is CASSISQGISGNTIYF.

At least ten counts were recorded for this clone. The read ends 3 residues early relative to the CDR3; the germline J gene fills the gap. J is TRBJ2-1 and V is TRBV5-1; 16 bases fit TRBD2. CDR1 is SGHRS and CDR2 is YFSETQ in the germline V gene. CDR3 size: 15 residues. The ends lost 5 bases at V and 9 bases at J; junction bases unmatched: 5. The CDR3 region is CASSGGTSGRGEQFF. The part of the CDR3 DNA that was read is TGCGCCAGCAGTGGCGGGACTAGCGGGAGGGGTGAG.

This clone was detected many times. The read is 3 residues too short to cover the CDR3 end, so that end is filled in from the germline J gene. The V gene is TRBV19, the J gene TRBJ1-4; D possibly corresponds to TRBD1 (5 bases). Trimming cost V 3 bases and J 3 bases, with 11 bases left between them. Germline assignment: CDR1 LNHDA and CDR2 SQIVND (reference sequence). This CDR3 contains 15 residues. The CDR3 DNA, read in part, is TGTGCCAGTAGTATTCAAGGGGCAGCTAATGAAAAA. This gives the protein CASSIQGAANEK. The whole CDR3 sequence reads CASSIQGAANEKLFF. Based on the CDR3 plus reference TRBV19 and TRBJ1-4, the full variable domain is DGGITQSPKYLFRKEGQNVTLSCEQNLNHDAMYWYRQDPGQGLRLIYYSQIVNDFQKGDIAEGYSVSREKKESFPLTVTSAQKNPTAFYLCASSIQGAANEKLFFGSGTQLSVL.

This clone was found many times. Read coverage stops 3 residues before the CDR3 terminus; the germline J gene supplies the remainder. The chain is built from TRBV7-2 and TRBJ2-3, with no clear D. V was pared by 0 bases and J by 1 base, with 8 bases between. The CDR3 is made up of 15 amino acids. Germline-derived CDR1 and CDR2 are SGHTA and FQGNSA. CDR3 in amino acids: CASSLASIGTDTQYF. The sequenced part of the CDR3 DNA is TGTGCCAGCAGCTTAGCGAGCATTGGCACAGATACG.

Remarks on this clone: The sequence runs out 3 residues before the end of the CDR3; the remainder is reconstructed from the germline J gene. J is TRBJ1-2 and V is TRBV18; D may be TRBD1 (5 bases). The germline gives CDR1 KGHSH, CDR2 LQKENI. CDR3 length equals 15 residues. The CDR3 loop is CASSPRKAGTGDYTF. CDR3 DNA, as far as it was read: TGTGCCAGCTCACCGCGGAAAGCGGGGACGGGTGAC. The whole variable domain, filled in from reference TRBV18 and TRBJ1-2, reads NAGVMQNPRHLVRRRGQEARLRCSPMKGHSHVYWYRQLPEEGLKFMVYLQKENIIDESGMPKERFSAEFPKEGPSILRIQQVVRGDSAAYFCASSPRKAGTGDYTFGSGTRLTVV.

In this sample, this clone turned up many times. The CDR3 is cut off 3 residues early in the read; its end comes from the germline J gene. The V call is TRBV19, the J call TRBJ2-1, with 7 bases fitting TRBD1. The junction had 7 bases not matched to a gene; V was cut back by 8 bases and J by 0 bases. This CDR3 contains 15 residues. CDR1 and CDR2 (germline): LNHDA, SQIVND (reference sequence). The CDR3 sequence is CASLGGVSSYNEQFF. The sequenced CDR3 bases are TGTGCCAGTCTAGGGGGCGTCAGCTCCTACAATGAG.

This clone was observed many times. The CDR3 end lies 3 residues beyond the end of the read and is filled in from the germline J gene. The V and J genes are TRBV28 and TRBJ2-6; tentative D call: TRBD2 (6 bases). The CDR3 has 15 residues. Germline assignment: CDR1 MDHEN and CDR2 SYDVKM. V dropped 5 bases and J dropped 2 bases, with 10 bases sitting between them. This CDR3 is CASSPRGAGANVLTF. The CDR3 bases that were read are TGTGCCAGCAGTCCGCGGGGTGCTGGGGCCAACGTC. The full variable domain, completed using reference TRBV28 and TRBJ2-6, is DVKVTQSSRYLVKRTGEKVFLECVQDMDHENMFWYRQDPGLGLRLIYFSYDVKMKEKGDIPEGYSVSREKKERFSLILESASTNQTSMYLCASSPRGAGANVLTFGAGSRLTVL.

This clone appeared many times. The read falls 3 residues short of the CDR3 end, and the missing part is taken from the germline J gene. The chain carries TRBV4-1 and TRBJ2-7; D is uncertain. This CDR3 region has 14 residues. Trimming cost V 6 bases and J 5 bases, with 17 bases left between them. Germline loops: CDR1 MGHRA, CDR2 YSYEKL. The sequenced CDR3 bases are TGCGCCAGCAGTACCGGAGACTCTACCCACGAG. As protein: CASSTGDSTHE. The entire CDR3 sequence reads CASSTGDSTHEQYF.

The sample holds many counts of this clone. The sequence runs out 3 residues before the end of the CDR3; the remainder is reconstructed from the germline J gene. The chain combines TRBV29-1 with TRBJ2-7; 12 bases fit TRBD1. CDR1 is SQVTM, CDR2 ANQGSEA, per germline. Unmatched junction bases numbered 5, after V lost 4 bases and J lost 4 bases. The CDR3 is 14 residues long. Here the CDR3 reads CSVGGTGGKYEQYF. CDR3 bases read: TGCAGCGTTGGTGGGACAGGGGGCAAGTACGAG.

In this sample, this clone turned up many times. Sequencing ends 3 residues short of the CDR3 end; the germline J gene provides the rest. The chain links TRBV6-1 to TRBJ2-3, with 11 bases lining up with TRBD1. Germline V gene sequence: CDR1 MNHNS, CDR2 SASEGT. The CDR3 length is 17 residues. J was trimmed by 3 bases and V by 1 base; bases with no gene match: 6. The CDR3 sequence: CASSEGTGGFRTDTQYF. Incomplete CDR3 DNA: TGTGCCAGCAGTGAAGGGACAGGGGGCTTCAGGACAGATACG.

This clone was detected many times. Sequencing ends 3 residues short of the CDR3 end; the germline J gene provides the rest. Other DNA variants within this sample encode the same CDR3. This chain uses TRBV14 with TRBJ2-5; TRBD2 matches 10 bases. This CDR3 region has 14 residues. The ends lost 4 bases at V and 5 bases at J; junction bases unmatched: 4. Germline CDR1 is SGHDN and CDR2 is FVKESK. The CDR3 loop reads CASSPLAGAETQYF. The CDR3 DNA, read in part, is TGTGCCAGCAGCCCCCTAGCGGGAGCTGAGACC. The entire variable domain, with the rest obtained from reference TRBV14 and TRBJ2-5, is as follows: EAGVTQFPSHSVIEKGQTVTLRCDPISGHDNLYWYRRVMGKEIKFLLHFVKESKQDESGMPNNRFLAERTGGTYSTLKVQPAELEDSGVYFCASSPLAGAETQYFGPGTRLLVL.